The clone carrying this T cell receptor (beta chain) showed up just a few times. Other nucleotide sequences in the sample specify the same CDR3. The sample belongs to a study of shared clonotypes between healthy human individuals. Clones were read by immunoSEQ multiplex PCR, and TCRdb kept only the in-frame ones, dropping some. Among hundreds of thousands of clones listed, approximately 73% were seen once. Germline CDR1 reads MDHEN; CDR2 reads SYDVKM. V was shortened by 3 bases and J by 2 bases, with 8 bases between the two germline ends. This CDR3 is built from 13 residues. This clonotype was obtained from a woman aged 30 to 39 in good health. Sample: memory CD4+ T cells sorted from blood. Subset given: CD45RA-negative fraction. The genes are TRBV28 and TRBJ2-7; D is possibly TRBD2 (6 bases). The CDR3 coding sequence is TGTGCCAGCAGTTTGACTAGTCCCTACGAGCAGTACTTC. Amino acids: CASSLTSPYEQYF.